This T cell receptor (beta chain) was obtained from a study of T cell changes during pregnancy in multiple sclerosis. The V gene end was trimmed by 5 bases and the J gene end by 3 bases; junction bases not matched to a gene: 8. The CDR3 runs to 15 residues. The germline CDR1 and CDR2 sequences are SGHVS and FNYEAQ. The repertoire was sequenced with immunoSEQ multiplex PCR; TCRdb's copy has only in-frame clones and lacks some. In the table there are 33,000 or so clones, around nine tenths of which are singletons. The starting material was peripheral blood, obtained in the third trimester of pregnancy. The sequence was collected from a female donor in good health, enrolled as a control in a pregnancy study. The chain is built from TRBV7-6 and TRBJ2-3; TRBD1 aligns across 7 bases. CDR3 protein: CASSLRQGRTDTQYF. In DNA form, the CDR3 reads TGTGCCAGCAGCCTGAGACAGGGACGGACAGATACGCAGTATTTT.